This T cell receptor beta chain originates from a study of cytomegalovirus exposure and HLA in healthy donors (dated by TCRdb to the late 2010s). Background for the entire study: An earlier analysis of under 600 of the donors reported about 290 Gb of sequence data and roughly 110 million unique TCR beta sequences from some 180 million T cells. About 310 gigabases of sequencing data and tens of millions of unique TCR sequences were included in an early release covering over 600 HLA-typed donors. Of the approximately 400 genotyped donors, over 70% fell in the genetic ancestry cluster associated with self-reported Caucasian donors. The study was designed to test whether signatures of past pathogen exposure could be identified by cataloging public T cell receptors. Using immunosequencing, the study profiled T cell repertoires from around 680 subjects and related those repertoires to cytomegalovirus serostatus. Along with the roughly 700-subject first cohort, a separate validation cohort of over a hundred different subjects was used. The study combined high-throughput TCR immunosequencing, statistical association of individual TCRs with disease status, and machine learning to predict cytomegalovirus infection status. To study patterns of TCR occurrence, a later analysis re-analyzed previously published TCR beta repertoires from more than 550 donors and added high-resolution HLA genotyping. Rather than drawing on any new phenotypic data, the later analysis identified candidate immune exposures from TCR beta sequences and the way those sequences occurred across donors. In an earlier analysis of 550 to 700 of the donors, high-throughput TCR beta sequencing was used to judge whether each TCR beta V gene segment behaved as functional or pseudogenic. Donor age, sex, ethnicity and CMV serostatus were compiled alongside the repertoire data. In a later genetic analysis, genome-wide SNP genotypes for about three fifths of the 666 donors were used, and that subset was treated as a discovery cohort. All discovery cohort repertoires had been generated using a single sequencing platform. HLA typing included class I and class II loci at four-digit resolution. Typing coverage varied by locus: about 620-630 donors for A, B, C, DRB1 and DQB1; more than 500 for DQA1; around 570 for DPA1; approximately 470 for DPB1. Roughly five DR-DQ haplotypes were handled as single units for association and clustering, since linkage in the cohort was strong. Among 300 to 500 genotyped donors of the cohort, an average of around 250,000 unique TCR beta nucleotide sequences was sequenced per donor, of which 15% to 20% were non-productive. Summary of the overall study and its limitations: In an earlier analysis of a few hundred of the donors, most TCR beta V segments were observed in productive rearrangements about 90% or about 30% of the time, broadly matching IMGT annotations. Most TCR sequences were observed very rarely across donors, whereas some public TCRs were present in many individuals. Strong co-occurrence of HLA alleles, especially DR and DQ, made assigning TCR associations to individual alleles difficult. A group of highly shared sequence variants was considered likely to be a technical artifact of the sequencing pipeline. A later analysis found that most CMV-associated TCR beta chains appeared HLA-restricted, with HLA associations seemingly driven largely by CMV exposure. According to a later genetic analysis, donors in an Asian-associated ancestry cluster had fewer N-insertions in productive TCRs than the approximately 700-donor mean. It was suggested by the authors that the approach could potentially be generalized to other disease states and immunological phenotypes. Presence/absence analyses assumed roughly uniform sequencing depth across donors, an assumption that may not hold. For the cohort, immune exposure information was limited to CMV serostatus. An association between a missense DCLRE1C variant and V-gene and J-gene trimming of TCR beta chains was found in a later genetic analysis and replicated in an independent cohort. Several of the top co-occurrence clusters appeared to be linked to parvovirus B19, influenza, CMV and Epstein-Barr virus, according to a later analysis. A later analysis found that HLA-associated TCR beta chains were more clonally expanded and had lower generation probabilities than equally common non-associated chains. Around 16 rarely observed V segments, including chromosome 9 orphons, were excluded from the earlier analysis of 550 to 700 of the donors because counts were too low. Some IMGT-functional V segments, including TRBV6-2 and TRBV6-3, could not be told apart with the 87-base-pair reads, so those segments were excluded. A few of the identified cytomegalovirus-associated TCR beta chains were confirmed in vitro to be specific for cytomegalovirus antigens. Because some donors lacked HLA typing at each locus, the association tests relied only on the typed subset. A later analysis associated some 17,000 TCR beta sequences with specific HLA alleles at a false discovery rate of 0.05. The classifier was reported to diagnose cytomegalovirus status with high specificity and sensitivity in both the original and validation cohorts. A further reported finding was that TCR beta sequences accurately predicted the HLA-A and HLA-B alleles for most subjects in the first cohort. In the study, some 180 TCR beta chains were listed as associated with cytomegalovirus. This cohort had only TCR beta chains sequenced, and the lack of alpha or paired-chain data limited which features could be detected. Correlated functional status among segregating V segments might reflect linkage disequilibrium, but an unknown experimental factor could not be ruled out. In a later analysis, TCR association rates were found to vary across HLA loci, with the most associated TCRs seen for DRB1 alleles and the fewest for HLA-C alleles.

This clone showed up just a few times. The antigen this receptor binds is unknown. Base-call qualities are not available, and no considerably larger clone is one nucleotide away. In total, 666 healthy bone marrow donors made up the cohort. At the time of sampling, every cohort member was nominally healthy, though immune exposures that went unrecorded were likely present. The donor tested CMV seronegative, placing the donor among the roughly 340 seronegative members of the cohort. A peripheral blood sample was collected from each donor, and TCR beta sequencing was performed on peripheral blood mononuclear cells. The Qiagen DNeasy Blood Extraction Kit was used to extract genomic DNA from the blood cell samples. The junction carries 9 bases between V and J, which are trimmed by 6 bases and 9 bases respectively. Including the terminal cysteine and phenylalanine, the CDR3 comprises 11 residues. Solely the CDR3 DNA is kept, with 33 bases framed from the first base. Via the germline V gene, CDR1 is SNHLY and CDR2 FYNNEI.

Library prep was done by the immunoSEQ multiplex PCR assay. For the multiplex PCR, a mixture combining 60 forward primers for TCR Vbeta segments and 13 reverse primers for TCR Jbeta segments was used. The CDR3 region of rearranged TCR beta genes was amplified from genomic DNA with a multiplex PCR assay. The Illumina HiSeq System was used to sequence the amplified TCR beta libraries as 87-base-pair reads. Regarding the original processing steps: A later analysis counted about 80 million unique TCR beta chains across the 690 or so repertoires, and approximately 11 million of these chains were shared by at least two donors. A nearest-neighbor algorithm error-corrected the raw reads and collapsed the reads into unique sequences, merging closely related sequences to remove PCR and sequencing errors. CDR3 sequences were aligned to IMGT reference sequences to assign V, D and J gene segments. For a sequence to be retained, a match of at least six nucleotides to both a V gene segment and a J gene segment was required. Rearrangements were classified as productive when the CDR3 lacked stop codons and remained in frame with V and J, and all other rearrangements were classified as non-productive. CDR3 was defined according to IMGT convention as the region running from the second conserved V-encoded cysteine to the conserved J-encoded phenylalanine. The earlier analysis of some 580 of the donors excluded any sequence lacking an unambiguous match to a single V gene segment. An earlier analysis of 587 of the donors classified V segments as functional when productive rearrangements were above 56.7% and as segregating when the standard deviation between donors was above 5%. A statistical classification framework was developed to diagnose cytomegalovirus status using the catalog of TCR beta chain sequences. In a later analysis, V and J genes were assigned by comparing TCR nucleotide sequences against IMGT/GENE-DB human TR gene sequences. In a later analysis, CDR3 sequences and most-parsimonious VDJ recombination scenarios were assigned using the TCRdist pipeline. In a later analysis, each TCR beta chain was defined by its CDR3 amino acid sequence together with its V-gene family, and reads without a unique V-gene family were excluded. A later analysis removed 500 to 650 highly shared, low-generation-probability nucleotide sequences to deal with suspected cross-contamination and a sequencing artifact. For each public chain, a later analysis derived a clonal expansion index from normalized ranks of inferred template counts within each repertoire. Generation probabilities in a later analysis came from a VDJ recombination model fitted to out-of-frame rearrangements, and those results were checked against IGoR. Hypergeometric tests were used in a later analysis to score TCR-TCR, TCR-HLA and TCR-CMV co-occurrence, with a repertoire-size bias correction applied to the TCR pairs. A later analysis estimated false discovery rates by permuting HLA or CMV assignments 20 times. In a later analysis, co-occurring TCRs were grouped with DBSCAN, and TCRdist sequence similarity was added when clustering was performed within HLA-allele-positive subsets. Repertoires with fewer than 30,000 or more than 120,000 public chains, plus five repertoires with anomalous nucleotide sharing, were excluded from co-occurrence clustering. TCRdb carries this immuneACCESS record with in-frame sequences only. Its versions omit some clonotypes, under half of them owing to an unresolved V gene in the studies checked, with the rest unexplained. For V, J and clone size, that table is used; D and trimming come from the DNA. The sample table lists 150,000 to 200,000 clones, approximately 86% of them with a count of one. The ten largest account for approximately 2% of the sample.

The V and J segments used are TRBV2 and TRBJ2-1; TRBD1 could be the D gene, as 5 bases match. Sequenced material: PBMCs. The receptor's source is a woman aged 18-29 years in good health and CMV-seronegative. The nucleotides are TGTGCCAGCAGCCCGCAGGGTGAGCAGTTCTTC. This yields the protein CASSPQGEQFF. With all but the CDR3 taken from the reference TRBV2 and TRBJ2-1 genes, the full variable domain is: EPEVTQTPSHQVTQMGQEVILRCVPISNHLYFYWYRQILGQKVEFLVSFYNNEISEKSEIFDDQFSVERPDGSNFTLKIRSTKLEDSAMYFCASSPQGEQFFGPGTRLTVL.